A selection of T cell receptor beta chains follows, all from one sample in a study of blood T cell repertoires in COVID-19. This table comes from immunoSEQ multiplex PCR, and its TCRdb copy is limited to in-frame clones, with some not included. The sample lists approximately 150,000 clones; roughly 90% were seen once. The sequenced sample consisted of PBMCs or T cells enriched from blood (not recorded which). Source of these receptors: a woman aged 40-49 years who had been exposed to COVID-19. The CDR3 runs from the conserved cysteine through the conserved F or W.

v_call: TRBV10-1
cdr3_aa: CASSESWAGEQFF

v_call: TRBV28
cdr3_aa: CASGYRYRQYF

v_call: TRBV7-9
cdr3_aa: CASSSNTLQGTEAFF

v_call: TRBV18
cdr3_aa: CASSPSSSHEQYF

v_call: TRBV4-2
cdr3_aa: CASSQVDRGTEAFF

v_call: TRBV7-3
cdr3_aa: CASSSTPPGGSGELFF

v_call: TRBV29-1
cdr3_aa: CSAPQGNEQFF

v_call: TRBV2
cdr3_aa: CASSEGLSSYNEQFF

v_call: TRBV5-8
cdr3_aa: CASSISPGYTF

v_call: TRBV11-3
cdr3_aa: CASSLAGDSGYNEQFF

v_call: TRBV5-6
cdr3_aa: CASSKDSQETQYF

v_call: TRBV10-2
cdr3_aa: CASIGGSYNEQFF

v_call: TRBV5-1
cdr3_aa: CASSLDRGSQETQYF

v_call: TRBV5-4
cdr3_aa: CASSLTSGGATDTQYF

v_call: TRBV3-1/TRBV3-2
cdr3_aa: CASSQGSGVIYGYTF